The 3 T cell receptor beta chains presented below share a single source sample, sequenced in a study of coeliac disease. Profiled with immunoSEQ multiplex PCR; TCRdb holds only in-frame clones, not every one. The sample gives several thousand clones, around 60% of which show up once; about 6.7% is in the top ten. Sample: lamina propria lymphocytes from the gut. Receptor source: a man aged 45 to 65 with active celiac disease.

The J gene is TRBJ1-4, the V gene TRBV21-1; TRBD1, as called in the table, went unchecked against the DNA. TRBV21-1 is recorded as a pseudogene. The CDR3 runs 19 residues. CDR3: CASSKRETGVREANEKLFF. CDR3 DNA: TGTGCCAGCAGCAAACGCGAGACAGGGGTACGGGAAGCTAATGAAAAACTGTTTTTT.

This chain joins TRBV10-3 and TRBJ2-1, with 7 nucleotides matching TRBD2. Trimming at V came to 2 bases and at J to 5 bases, leaving 3 bases not matched to a gene. In germline, CDR1 is ENHRY, CDR2 SYGVKD. The CDR3 consists of 14 residues. DNA for the CDR3: TGTGCCATCAGTGAGACCAGCGGGAACAATGAGCAGTTCTTC. As protein: CAISETSGNNEQFF.

The chain uses TRBV6-1 and TRBJ1-2, with a possible D match to TRBD1 (6 bases). The CDR3 extends over 16 amino acids. Trimming shortened V by 3 bases and J by 6 bases, and 20 bases separated the two germline ends. Germline values: CDR1 MNHNS, CDR2 SASEGT. CDR3 in amino acids: CASSDTTRQARHGYTF. DNA for the CDR3: TGTGCCAGCAGTGACACAACGAGACAGGCCCGGCATGGCTACACCTTC.